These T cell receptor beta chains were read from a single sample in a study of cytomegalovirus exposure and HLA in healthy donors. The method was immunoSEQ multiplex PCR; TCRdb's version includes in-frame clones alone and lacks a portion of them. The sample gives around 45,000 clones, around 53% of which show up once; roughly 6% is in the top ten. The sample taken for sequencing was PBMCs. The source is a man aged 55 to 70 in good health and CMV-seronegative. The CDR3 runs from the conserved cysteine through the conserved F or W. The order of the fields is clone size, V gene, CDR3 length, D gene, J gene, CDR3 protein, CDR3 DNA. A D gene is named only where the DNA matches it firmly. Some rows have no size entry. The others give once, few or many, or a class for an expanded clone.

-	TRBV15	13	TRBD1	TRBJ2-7	CATSRAQGYEQYF	TGTGCCACCAGCAGAGCACAGGGGTACGAGCAGTACTTC
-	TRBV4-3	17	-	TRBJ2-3	CASSQESRGRFGDTQYF	TGCGCCAGCAGCCAAGAGAGCAGGGGAAGGTTTGGAGATACGCAGTATTTT
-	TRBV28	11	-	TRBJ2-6	CASSRLYVLTF	TGTGCCAGCAGCCGACTTTACGTCCTGACTTTC
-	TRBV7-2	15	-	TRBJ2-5	CASSTRGAPAETQYF	TGTGCCAGCAGCACGCGCGGGGCCCCCGCTGAGACCCAGTACTTC
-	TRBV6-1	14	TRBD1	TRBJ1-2	CASRPGQGASGYTF	TGTGCCAGCAGGCCGGGACAGGGGGCGAGCGGCTACACCTTC
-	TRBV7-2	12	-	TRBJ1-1	CASSLGSGRAFF	TGTGCCAGCAGCTTAGGCTCAGGGCGAGCTTTCTTT
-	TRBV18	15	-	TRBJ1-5	CASSPGRQTNQPQHF	TGTGCCAGCTCACCAGGGAGACAAACCAATCAGCCCCAGCATTTT
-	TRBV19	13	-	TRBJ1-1	CASKAGLNTEAFF	TGTGCCAGTAAGGCGGGTTTAAACACTGAAGCTTTCTTT
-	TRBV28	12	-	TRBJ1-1	CASSLRGTEAFF	TGTGCCAGCAGTTTGCGGGGAACTGAAGCTTTCTTT
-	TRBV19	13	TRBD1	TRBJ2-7	CARIGTGGREQYF	TGTGCCAGGATCGGGACAGGGGGCCGCGAGCAGTACTTC
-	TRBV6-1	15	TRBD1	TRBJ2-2	CASSEATGTGGGLFF	TGTGCCAGCAGTGAAGCGACGGGGACAGGGGGGGGGCTGTTTTTT
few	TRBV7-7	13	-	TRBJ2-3	CASSYRQAETQYF	TGTGCCAGCAGCTACCGACAGGCAGAAACGCAGTATTTT
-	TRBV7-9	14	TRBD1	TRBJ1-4	CASSLRQGGEKLFF	TGTGCCAGCAGCCTCCGACAGGGAGGTGAAAAACTGTTTTTT
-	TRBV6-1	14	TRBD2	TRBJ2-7	CASRGLAASYEQYF	TGTGCCAGCAGGGGACTAGCGGCCTCCTACGAGCAGTACTTC
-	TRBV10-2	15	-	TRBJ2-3	CASSERRGGSDTQYF	TGCGCCAGCAGTGAGAGACGCGGGGGCTCAGATACGCAGTATTTT
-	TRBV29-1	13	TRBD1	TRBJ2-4	CSVVGTGEDIQYF	TGCAGCGTTGTCGGCACAGGGGAAGACATTCAGTACTTC
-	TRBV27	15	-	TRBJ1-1	CASSLFSGYNAEAFF	TGTGCCAGCAGTTTATTCTCGGGGTATAATGCTGAAGCTTTCTTT
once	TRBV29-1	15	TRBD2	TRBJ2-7	CSVETLAGGPYEQYF	TGCAGCGTTGAAACCCTAGCGGGAGGGCCCTACGAGCAGTACTTC
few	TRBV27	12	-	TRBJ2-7	CASSRGSYEQYF	TGTGCCAGCTCCCGGGGGTCCTACGAGCAGTACTTC
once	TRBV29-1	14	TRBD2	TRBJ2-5	CSVSLAGPQETQYF	TGCAGCGTCTCACTAGCGGGGCCCCAAGAGACCCAGTACTTC